Given below is one TCR beta chain in context. This clonotype came up many times. It has no known antigen specificity. Qualities for individual bases were not recorded, and no much larger clone is one base off. Sequencing took place on an Illumina HiSeq 1500. Clones were called with MiXCR by TCRdb after fastp trimmed the public reads at Q25, and only in-frame beta chains were retained. Each CDR3 protein gets just one entry, which takes the most common genes and DNA from the rows behind it. The table for this sample lists 110,000 or so distinct CDR3 sequences; 30% of them were counted only once. The ten most abundant clones make up 41% of the sample. The data are from a study of T cell repertoires in cytomegalovirus infection (dated by TCRdb to the late 2010s). General notes on the study: Alongside well-studied HLA-B-restricted epitopes, the peptide stimulations were aimed at recently identified HLA-C-restricted CMV epitopes, whose presentation resists viral immunomodulation. Donor HLA type was relevant to the analysis, as public TCR beta signatures indicated carriage of CMV infection together with the matching HLA type.

After removal of 5 bases from V and 5 bases from J, the junction retains 11 bases not matched to a gene. The CDR1 and CDR2 encoded by the germline V gene are SGHVS and FQNEAQ. Measured from the cysteine to the phenylalanine, the CDR3 is 15 residues long. Only the CDR3 part of the read is kept: 45 bases, read in frame from the first base. What the authors observed across the whole study: In both this cohort and an independent roughly 350-donor cohort, the cumulative frequency of public TCR beta family members distinguished carriers of CMV infection plus the relevant HLA type. The ex vivo response was dominated by HLA-C-restricted CMV-specific TCR beta clonotypes, which also provided the single most frequent clonotype in two of eight donors.

In light of the paper, this sample's treatment or condition label describes: in vitro stimulation with specific CMV peptide epitopes to enrich CMV-specific T cells. The source is a human donor in good health (CMV status not recorded). Some clones in this sample may be carry-over from other donors' samples. The sequence joins TRBV7-8 to TRBJ2-5; TRBD1 lines up with 7 middle nucleotides. Sequenced material: CD8+ T cells from cultured PBMCs, taken from culture after CMV antigen stimulation. The CDR3 corresponds to CASSTHRGSRETQYF. Read as DNA, the sequence is TGTGCCAGCAGCACCCACAGGGGATCCCGGGAGACCCAGTACTTC.